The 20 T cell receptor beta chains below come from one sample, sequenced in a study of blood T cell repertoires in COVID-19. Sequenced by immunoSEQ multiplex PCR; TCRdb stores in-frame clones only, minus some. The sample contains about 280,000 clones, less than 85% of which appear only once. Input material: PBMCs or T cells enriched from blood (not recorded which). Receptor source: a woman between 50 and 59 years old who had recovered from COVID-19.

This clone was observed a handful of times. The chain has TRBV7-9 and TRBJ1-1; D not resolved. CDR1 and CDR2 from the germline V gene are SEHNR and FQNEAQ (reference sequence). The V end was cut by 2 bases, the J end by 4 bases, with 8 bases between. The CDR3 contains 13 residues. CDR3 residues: CASSLNSGTEAFF. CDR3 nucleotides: TGTGCCAGCAGCTTAAACTCGGGCACTGAAGCTTTCTTT.

CDR3 in DNA: TGTGCCAGTAGTCACGCGGACAGGGAGTTTTATGGCTACACCTTC. This encodes CASSHADREFYGYTF. The chain couples TRBV19 to TRBJ1-2; TRBD1 matches 8 bases. Looked up from germline, CDR1 is LNHDA and CDR2 is SQIVND (reference sequence). This CDR3 region has 15 residues. Trimming at V came to 5 bases and at J to 5 bases, leaving 10 bases not matched to a gene.

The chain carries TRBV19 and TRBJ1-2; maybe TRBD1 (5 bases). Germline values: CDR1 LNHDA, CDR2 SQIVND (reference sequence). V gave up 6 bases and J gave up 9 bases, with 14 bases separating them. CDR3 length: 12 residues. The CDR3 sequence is CASSTGGLSYTF. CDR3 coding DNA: TGTGCCAGTAGCACAGGTGGTTTGAGCTACACCTTC.

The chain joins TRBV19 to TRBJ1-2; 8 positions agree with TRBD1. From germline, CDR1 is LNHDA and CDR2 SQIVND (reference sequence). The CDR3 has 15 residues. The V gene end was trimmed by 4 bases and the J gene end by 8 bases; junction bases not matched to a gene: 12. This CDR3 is CASSTGGFPDRGYTF. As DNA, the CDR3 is TGTGCCAGTAGTACAGGGGGCTTCCCAGACCGGGGCTACACCTTC.

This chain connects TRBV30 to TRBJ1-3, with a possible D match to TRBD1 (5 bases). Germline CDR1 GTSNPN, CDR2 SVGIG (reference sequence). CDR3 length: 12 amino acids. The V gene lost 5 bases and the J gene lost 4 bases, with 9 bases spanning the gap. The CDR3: CAWGTGGNTIYF. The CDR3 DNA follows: TGTGCCTGGGGGACTGGGGGAAACACCATATATTTT.

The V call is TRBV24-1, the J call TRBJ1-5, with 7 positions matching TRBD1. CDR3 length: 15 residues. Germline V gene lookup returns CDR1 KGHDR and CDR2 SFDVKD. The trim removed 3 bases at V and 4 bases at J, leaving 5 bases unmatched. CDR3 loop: CATSDTTGANQPQHF. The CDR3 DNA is TGTGCCACCAGTGATACAACAGGGGCTAATCAGCCCCAGCATTTT.

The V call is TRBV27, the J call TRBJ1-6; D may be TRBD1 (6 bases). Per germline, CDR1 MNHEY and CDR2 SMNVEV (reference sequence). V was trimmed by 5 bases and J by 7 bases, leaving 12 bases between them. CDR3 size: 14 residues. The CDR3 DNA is TGTGCCAGCAGTCAGGGACAATACAATTCACCCCTCCACTTT. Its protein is CASSQGQYNSPLHF.

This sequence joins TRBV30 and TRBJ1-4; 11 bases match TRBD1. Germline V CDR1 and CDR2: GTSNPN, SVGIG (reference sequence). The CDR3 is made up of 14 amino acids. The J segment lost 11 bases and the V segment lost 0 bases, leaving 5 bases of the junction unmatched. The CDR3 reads CAWSVRTGGPKLFF. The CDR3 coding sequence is TGTGCCTGGAGTGTGAGGACAGGGGGCCCGAAACTGTTTTTT.

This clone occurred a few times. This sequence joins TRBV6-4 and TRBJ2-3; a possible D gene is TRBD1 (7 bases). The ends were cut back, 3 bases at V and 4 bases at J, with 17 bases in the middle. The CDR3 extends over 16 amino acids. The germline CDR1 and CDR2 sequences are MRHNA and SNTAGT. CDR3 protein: CASSEKGGTGADTQYF. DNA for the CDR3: TGTGCCAGCAGTGAAAAGGGGGGAACAGGGGCAGATACGCAGTATTTT.

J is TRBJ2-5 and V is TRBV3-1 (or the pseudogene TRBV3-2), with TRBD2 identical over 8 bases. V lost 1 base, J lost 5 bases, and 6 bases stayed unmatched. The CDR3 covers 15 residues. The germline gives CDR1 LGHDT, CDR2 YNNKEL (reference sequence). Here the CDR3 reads CASSQGVTGGETQYF. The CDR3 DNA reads TGTGCCAGCAGCCAAGGGGTTACGGGAGGGGAGACCCAGTACTTC.

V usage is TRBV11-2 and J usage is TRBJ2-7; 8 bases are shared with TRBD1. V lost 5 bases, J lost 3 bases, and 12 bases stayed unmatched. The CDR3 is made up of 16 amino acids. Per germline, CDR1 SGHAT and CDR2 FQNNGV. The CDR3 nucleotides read TGTGCCAGCAGCCCCGGCCGACAGGGGTACCGCTACGAGCAGTACTTC. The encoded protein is CASSPGRQGYRYEQYF.

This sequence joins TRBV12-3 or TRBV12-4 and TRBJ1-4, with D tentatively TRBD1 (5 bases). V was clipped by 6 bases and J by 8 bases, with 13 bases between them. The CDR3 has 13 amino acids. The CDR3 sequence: CASSPWGNEKLFF. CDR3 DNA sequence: TGTGCCAGCAGCCCTTGGGGCAACGAAAAACTGTTTTTT.

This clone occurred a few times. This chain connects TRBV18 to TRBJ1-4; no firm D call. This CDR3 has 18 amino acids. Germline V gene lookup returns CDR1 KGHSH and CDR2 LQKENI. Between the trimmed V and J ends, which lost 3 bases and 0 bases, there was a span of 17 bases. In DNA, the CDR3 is TGTGCCAGCTCACCGGGAATTATAGGGAGTGCAACTAATGAAAAACTGTTTTTT. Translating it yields CASSPGIIGSATNEKLFF.

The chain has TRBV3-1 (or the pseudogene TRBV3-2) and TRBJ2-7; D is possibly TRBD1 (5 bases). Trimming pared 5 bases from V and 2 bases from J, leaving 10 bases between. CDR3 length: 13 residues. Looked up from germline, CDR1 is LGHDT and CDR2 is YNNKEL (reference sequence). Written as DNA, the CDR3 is TGTGCCAGCAGCGGCGACAGTCCCTACGAGCAGTACTTC. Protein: CASSGDSPYEQYF.

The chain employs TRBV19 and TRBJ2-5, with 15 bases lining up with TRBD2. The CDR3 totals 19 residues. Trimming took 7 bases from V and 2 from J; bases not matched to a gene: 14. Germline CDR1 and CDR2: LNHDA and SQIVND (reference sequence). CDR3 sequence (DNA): TGTGCCAGTAAGGTGGGACTAGCGGGGGGACCCGATTCACAAGAGACCCAGTACTTC. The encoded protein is CASKVGLAGGPDSQETQYF.

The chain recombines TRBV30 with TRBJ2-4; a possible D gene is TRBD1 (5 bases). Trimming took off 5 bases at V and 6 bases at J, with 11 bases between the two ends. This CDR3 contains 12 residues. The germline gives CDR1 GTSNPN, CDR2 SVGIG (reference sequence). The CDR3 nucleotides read TGTGCCTGGGGGCAGGGTTTAAACATTCAGTACTTC. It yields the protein CAWGQGLNIQYF.

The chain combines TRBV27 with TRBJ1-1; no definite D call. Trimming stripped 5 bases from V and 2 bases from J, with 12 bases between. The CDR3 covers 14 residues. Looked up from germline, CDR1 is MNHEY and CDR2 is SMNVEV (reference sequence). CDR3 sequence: CASSPPAVNTEAFF. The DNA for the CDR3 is TGTGCCAGCAGTCCACCCGCAGTAAACACTGAAGCTTTCTTT.

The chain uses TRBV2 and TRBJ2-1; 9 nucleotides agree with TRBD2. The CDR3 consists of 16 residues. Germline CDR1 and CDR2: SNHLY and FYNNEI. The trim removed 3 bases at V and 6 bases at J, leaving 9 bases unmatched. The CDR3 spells CASSDPSLAGFNEQFF. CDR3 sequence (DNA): TGTGCCAGCAGTGACCCCAGCCTAGCGGGGTTCAATGAGCAGTTCTTC.

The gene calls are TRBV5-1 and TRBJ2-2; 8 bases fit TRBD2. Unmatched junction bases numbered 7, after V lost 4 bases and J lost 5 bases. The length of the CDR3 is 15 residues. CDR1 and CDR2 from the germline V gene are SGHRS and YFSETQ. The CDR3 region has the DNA TGCGCCAGCAGCCGGAGGCGGGGGGTAACCGGGGAGCTGTTTTTT. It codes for CASSRRRGVTGELFF. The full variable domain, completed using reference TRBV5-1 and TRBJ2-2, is KAGVTQTPRYLIKTRGQQVTLSCSPISGHRSVSWYQQTPGQGLQFLFEYFSETQRNKGNFPGRFSGRQFSNSRSEMNVSTLELGDSALYLCASSRRRGVTGELFFGEGSRLTVL.

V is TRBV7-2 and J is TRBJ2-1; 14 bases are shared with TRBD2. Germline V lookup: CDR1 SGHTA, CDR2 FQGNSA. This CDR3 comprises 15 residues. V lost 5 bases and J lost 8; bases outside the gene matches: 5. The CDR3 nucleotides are TGTGCCAGCAGCCCGGGACTAGCGGGAGTCTATGAGCAGTTCTTC. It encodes CASSPGLAGVYEQFF.